This T cell receptor beta chain came from a study of shared clonotypes between healthy human individuals. Per the germline V gene, CDR1 is MNHEY and CDR2 is SMNVEV (reference sequence). With V trimmed by 6 bases and J by 9 bases, 7 bases remained unmatched. The CDR3 has 14 amino acids. Some clones are missing from TCRdb's copy, which holds only in-frame ones; the method was immunoSEQ multiplex PCR. The table lists around 690,000 clones, about 92% of them singletons, with approximately 35% in the top ten. The V and J genes are TRBV27 and TRBJ2-1; 11 positions agree with TRBD2. The sample comprised memory CD8+ T cells from PBMCs. The subset denotes: CD45RO+ cells pooled with CCR7-negative TemRA cells. This clonotype originated in a man aged 18 to 35 in good health. Some clones in this sample may be carry-over from other donors' samples. The DNA of the CDR3 is TGTGCCAGCAGCTTAGCGGGAGGGCCTGGTGAGCAGTTCTTC. Encoded protein: CASSLAGGPGEQFF.